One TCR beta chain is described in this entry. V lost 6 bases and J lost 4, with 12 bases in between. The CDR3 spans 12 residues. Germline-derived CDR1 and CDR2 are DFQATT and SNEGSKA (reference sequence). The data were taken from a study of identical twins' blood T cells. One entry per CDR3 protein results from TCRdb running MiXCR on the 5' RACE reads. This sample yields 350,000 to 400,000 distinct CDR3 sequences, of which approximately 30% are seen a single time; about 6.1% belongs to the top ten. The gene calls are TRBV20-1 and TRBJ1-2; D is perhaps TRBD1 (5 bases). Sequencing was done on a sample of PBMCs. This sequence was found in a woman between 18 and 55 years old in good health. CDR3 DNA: TGCAGTGCAGGGACGGTGTCCTATGGCTACACCTTC. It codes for CSAGTVSYGYTF.